The present T cell receptor (beta chain) was sequenced within a study of HIV-infected patients and healthy controls. This CDR3 contains 16 residues. The V and J ends lost 2 bases and 7 bases, in that order; junction bases with no gene match: 5. The germline V gene has CDR1 LGHNA and CDR2 YSLEER. TCRdb reprocessed the 5' RACE reads with MiXCR, giving one entry per CDR3 protein. This sample has about 67,000 distinct CDR3 sequences; 15% to 20% occur once, and the top ten carry approximately 5%. A single count supports this clonotype. What was sequenced was CD4+ T cells from blood. The TCR sequence derives from a human donor in good health. This sequence joins TRBV4-3 and TRBJ1-4, with 12 positions matching TRBD1. The CDR3 protein is CASSQRPGQGAEKLFF. DNA of the CDR3: TGCGCCAGCAGCCAAAGACCGGGACAGGGGGCTGAAAAACTGTTTTTT.